The clone carrying this T cell receptor (beta chain) came up once. Between the trimmed V and J ends, which lost 5 bases and 8 bases, there was a span of 13 bases. The CDR3 contains 14 residues. Germline V CDR1 and CDR2: MNHEY, SVGAGI. Some clones are missing from TCRdb's copy, which holds only in-frame ones; the method was immunoSEQ multiplex PCR. Among 150,000 to 200,000 clones, roughly 86% were seen once, and the ten largest hold about 0.98%. The sample is drawn from a study of blood T cell repertoires in COVID-19. Background on the study: Sample material is recorded as cDNA or gDNA derived from T cells, B-cell-depleted T cells, or PBMCs.

The sequenced sample consisted of peripheral blood. V and J are TRBV6-5 and TRBJ1-6, with D possibly being TRBD1 (6 bases). This clonotype was sampled from a man between 18 and 35 years old with acute or convalescent COVID-19. The CDR3: CASSPTGRDSPLHF. In nucleotides, the CDR3 is TGTGCCAGCAGTCCCACAGGGAGGGATTCACCCCTCCACTTT.